One and the same sample provided the 32 T cell receptor beta chains below, sequenced in a study of CD8 T cells in ankylosing spondylitis (dated by TCRdb to 2015 to 2018). Summary of the overall study and its limitations: A TCR beta motif of 8 or 9 highly homologous amino acid variants appeared characteristic of blood from ankylosing spondylitis patients.

These TCRs' antigens remain unknown. The library was obtained by 5' RACE. Sequencing was carried out with an Illumina HiSeq 2500. TCRdb's own reprocessing of the public reads used fastp at Q25 and MiXCR and kept productive beta chains. Records with the same CDR3 protein are collapsed into one entry carrying the most frequent genes and DNA. Present in this sample are approximately 520,000 distinct CDR3 sequences, about 5% of which were seen just once. 3% to 4.5% of the sample rests with the top ten. Specimen: blood, either unsorted or a sorted T cell fraction (not recorded which). Every receptor here comes from a male donor with ankylosing spondylitis.

This clonotype was recorded many times. J is TRBJ2-1 and V is TRBV11-1, with 11 nucleotides matching TRBD2. Germline loops: CDR1 SGHAT, CDR2 FQDESV (reference sequence). The CDR3 contains 18 residues. V shed 4 bases, J shed 4 bases, and the junction held 12 bases outside the gene matches. The CDR3 DNA reads as TGTGCCAGCAGCTCGACAGGGATGAGACTAGCGGGATACAATGAGCAGTTCTTC. This gives the protein CASSSTGMRLAGYNEQFF. The full variable domain, completed using reference TRBV11-1 and TRBJ2-1, is EAEVAQSPRYKITEKSQAVAFWCDPISGHATLYWYRQILGQGPELLVQFQDESVVDDSQLPKDRFSAERLKGVDSTLKIQPAELGDSAMYLCASSSTGMRLAGYNEQFFGPGTRLTVL.

The sample holds many counts of this clonotype. The chain couples TRBV12-3 or TRBV12-4 to TRBJ1-6; D is ambiguous. The ends were cut back, 8 bases at V and 0 bases at J, with 8 bases in the middle. The CDR3 length is 14 residues. The DNA of the CDR3 is TGTGCCAGCCGGAAGAGCTCCTATAATTCACCCCTCCACTTT. It encodes CASRKSSYNSPLHF.

The chain carries TRBV7-2 and TRBJ2-1; D is uncertain. Germline lookup yields CDR1 SGHTA and CDR2 FQGNSA. The CDR3 loop spans 11 amino acids. Trimming removed 5 bases at V and 12 bases at J, with 11 bases between. The CDR3 nucleotides are TGTGCCAGCAGCCTATACTCTTCGCAGTTCTTC. Protein: CASSLYSSQFF. The whole variable domain, remainder taken from reference TRBV7-2 and TRBJ2-1, is GAGVSQSPSNKVTEKGKDVELRCDPISGHTALYWYRQSLGQGLEFLIYFQGNSAPDKSGLPSDRFSAERTGGSVSTLTIQRTQQEDSAVYLCASSLYSSQFFGPGTRLTVL.

This clonotype came up many times. The rearrangement uses TRBV5-1 and TRBJ2-7; possibly TRBD2 for D (6 bases). Germline assignment: CDR1 SGHRS and CDR2 YFSETQ. Trimming left V 0 bases short and J 3 bases short, with 13 bases between. The CDR3 is made up of 15 amino acids. The CDR3 here is CASSLETGLFYEQYF. The CDR3 coding sequence is TGCGCCAGCAGCTTGGAAACGGGACTCTTCTACGAGCAGTACTTC.

This clonotype showed up many times. The chain links TRBV28 to TRBJ2-7; a weak D match, TRBD1 (5 bases). V lost 2 bases and J 3 bases, leaving 8 bases between the germline ends. Germline V gives CDR1 MDHEN, CDR2 SYDVKM. The CDR3 totals 13 residues. The CDR3 DNA is TGTGCCAGCAGTTTAACCGACAGCTACGAGCAGTACTTC. Translated, it gives CASSLTDSYEQYF.

The table lists this clonotype with many counts. The chain is built from TRBV29-1 and TRBJ2-4, with a weak D call TRBD2 (6 bases). Germline V gene lookup returns CDR1 SQVTM and CDR2 ANQGSEA. This CDR3 is 13 amino acids long. Deletions cut 7 bases from V and 0 bases from J, with 10 bases between. The CDR3 reads CSAGGLAKNIQYF. The DNA for the CDR3 is TGCAGCGCCGGGGGACTAGCCAAAAACATTCAGTACTTC.

This clonotype was found many times. The chain has TRBV10-3 and TRBJ2-3, with D possibly matching TRBD2 (5 bases). V lost 11 bases and J 2 bases, leaving 14 bases between the germline ends. This CDR3 contains 13 residues. CDR1 ENHRY and CDR2 SYGVKD come from the germline V gene. CDR3 DNA: TGTGCCCTGGCACGAGCGGACACAGATACGCAGTATTTT. Translation gives CALARADTDTQYF.

There are many counts of this clonotype. This chain links TRBV5-1 with TRBJ1-6; D gene unclear. Germline V gene lookup returns CDR1 SGHRS and CDR2 YFSETQ. The V end lost 0 bases, the J end lost 6 bases, and 7 bases lay between the germline ends. This CDR3 has 14 amino acids. CDR3 region: CASSLEARNSPLHF. CDR3 nucleotides: TGCGCCAGCAGCTTGGAAGCACGTAATTCACCCCTCCACTTT.

This clonotype appeared many times. The V and J genes are TRBV28 and TRBJ2-5, with D perhaps matching TRBD2 (6 bases). The CDR3 loop spans 14 amino acids. CDR1 and CDR2 (germline): MDHEN, SYDVKM. The germline V and J ends were trimmed by 2 bases and 2 bases, with 9 bases remaining between them. CDR3 residues: CASSLVGRQETQYF. CDR3 nucleotide sequence: TGTGCCAGCAGTTTAGTTGGGAGGCAAGAGACCCAGTACTTC.

This clonotype occurred many times. This rearrangement joins TRBV5-1 to TRBJ2-7; D gene unclear. CDR3 length: 15 residues. V gave up 3 bases and J gave up 2 bases, with 15 bases separating them. The V gene's germline CDR1 is SGHRS and CDR2 YFSETQ. The CDR3 region is CASSYGRVVAYEQYF. In DNA form, the CDR3 reads TGCGCCAGCAGCTACGGACGGGTGGTAGCCTACGAGCAGTACTTC. Variable domain in full (rest from reference TRBV5-1 and TRBJ2-7): KAGVTQTPRYLIKTRGQQVTLSCSPISGHRSVSWYQQTPGQGLQFLFEYFSETQRNKGNFPGRFSGRQFSNSRSEMNVSTLELGDSALYLCASSYGRVVAYEQYFGPGTRLTVT.

There are many counts of this clonotype. The V call is TRBV7-9, the J call TRBJ1-2; no clear D. The ends were cut back, 8 bases at V and 3 bases at J, with 7 bases in the middle. The germline gives CDR1 SEHNR, CDR2 FQNEAQ (reference sequence). The CDR3 spans 11 residues. Written as DNA, the CDR3 is TGTGCCAGCGGGAGCCACTATGGCTACACCTTC. It yields the protein CASGSHYGYTF.

At least ten counts were recorded for this clonotype. The chain employs TRBV7-8 and TRBJ1-1; a possible D gene is TRBD1 (5 bases). Germline V gene sequence: CDR1 SGHVS, CDR2 FQNEAQ. The V end lost 3 bases, the J end lost 5 bases, and 22 bases lay between the germline ends. The length of the CDR3 is 17 residues. The CDR3 region is CASSFPRGSIGGTEAFF. The DNA for the CDR3 is TGTGCCAGCAGCTTTCCGAGGGGCTCCATCGGAGGGACTGAAGCTTTCTTT.

A note on this clonotype: This may stem from a read error, because a much larger clone lies one nucleotide away. The chain recombines TRBV5-6 with TRBJ2-3; 7 bases fit TRBD1. There are 16 residues in the CDR3. The germline gives CDR1 SGHDT, CDR2 YYEEEE. The CDR3 DNA reads as TGTGCCAGCAGCTTGGCTGGGACAGCTAGCACAGATACGCGGTATTTT. This gives the protein CASSLAGTASTDTRYF.

There are many counts of this clonotype. The CDR3: CASNTGEALREQFF. As DNA, the CDR3 is TGCGCCAGCAATACTGGGGAGGCCTTGCGTGAGCAGTTCTTC. The V call is TRBV5-1, the J call TRBJ2-1; a weak D match, TRBD2 (6 bases). V lost 6 bases, J lost 9 bases, and 19 bases lay in between. Germline loops: CDR1 SGHRS, CDR2 YFSETQ. The CDR3 sequence is 14 residues long.

This clonotype appeared a few times. The V and J genes are TRBV25-1 and TRBJ2-3; D not resolved. Germline V CDR1 and CDR2: MGHDK, SYGVNS. The CDR3 consists of 13 residues. V lost 1 base and J lost 5, with 7 bases in between. CDR3 in amino acids: CASSESPKDTQYF. CDR3 nucleotides: TGTGCCAGCAGTGAATCCCCCAAAGATACGCAGTATTTT.

This clonotype has a count of ten or more. The chain combines TRBV7-9 with TRBJ2-2; no clear D. Trimming took 4 bases from V and 1 from J, leaving 10 bases between them. The CDR3 spans 15 residues. CDR1 and CDR2 from the germline V gene are SEHNR and FQNEAQ (reference sequence). CDR3 protein: CASSSNPRNTGELFF. CDR3 sequence (DNA): TGTGCCAGCAGCTCTAACCCTAGGAACACCGGGGAGCTGTTTTTT.

Ten or more counts support this clonotype. This may come from a read error, since a much larger clone is one base off. This sequence joins TRBV6-2 or TRBV6-3 and TRBJ2-3; 12 bases line up with TRBD2. V lost 3 bases, J lost 0 bases, and 4 bases stayed unmatched. CDR3 length: 17 amino acids. From germline, CDR1 is MNHEY and CDR2 SVGEGT. The CDR3 nucleotides are TGTGCCAGCAGTTATAGGACTAGCGGGGCTAGCACAGATACGCAGTATTTT. Translation: CASSYRTSGASTDTQYF.

There are many counts of this clonotype. The V and J genes are TRBV2 and TRBJ2-7, with a weak D call TRBD2 (6 bases). CDR1 is SNHLY, CDR2 FYNNEI, per germline. With 9 bases removed from V and 4 bases from J, the gap between germline ends came to 10 bases. The CDR3 sequence is 11 residues long. The CDR3 spells CARGGLYEQYF. The DNA for the CDR3 is TGTGCCAGGGGGGGACTGTACGAGCAGTACTTC.

This clonotype occurred many times. The chain carries TRBV11-2 and TRBJ2-3; D uncertain. Trimming removed 5 bases at V and 5 bases at J, with 11 bases between. The CDR3 is 13 residues long. The V gene's germline CDR1 is SGHAT and CDR2 FQNNGV. Here the CDR3 DNA reads TGTGCCAGCAGCACAGCCTGGGGAGATACGCAGTATTTT. It encodes CASSTAWGDTQYF.

The gene calls are TRBV3-1 and TRBJ2-5, with unresolved D. The V gene's germline CDR1 is LGHDT and CDR2 YNNKEL (reference sequence). The CDR3 consists of 15 residues. Between the trimmed V and J ends, which lost 4 bases and 2 bases, there was a span of 14 bases. DNA of the CDR3: TGTGCCAGCAGCCGCAGCCCTTCCGCTCAAGAGACCCAGTACTTC. Encoded protein: CASSRSPSAQETQYF.

In its sample, this clonotype was seen many times. This sequence joins TRBV20-1 and TRBJ1-5; tentative D call: TRBD1 (5 bases). Trimming took off 2 bases at V and 0 bases at J, with 11 bases between the two ends. The V gene's germline CDR1 is DFQATT and CDR2 SNEGSKA (reference sequence). The CDR3 has 15 residues. The CDR3 region has the DNA TGCAGTGCTAGATTCCCGGGGCCTAGCAATCAGCCCCAGCATTTT. This encodes CSARFPGPSNQPQHF.

This clonotype appeared once. A much larger clone lies a single base off, so this may be a read error. The genes are TRBV4-3 and TRBJ2-7; TRBD1 is a possible D gene (6 bases). The length of the CDR3 is 13 residues. The V gene's germline CDR1 is LGHNA and CDR2 YSLEER. For the CDR3, the DNA is TGCGCCAGAAGCCAAGAACAGGGCTACGAGCAGTACTTC. This encodes CARSQEQGYEQYF.

This clonotype was seen ten or more times. V usage is TRBV7-9 and J usage is TRBJ2-1; 13 bases are shared with TRBD2. This CDR3 has 15 residues. CDR1 and CDR2 (germline): SEHNR, FQNEAQ (reference sequence). V lost 1 base and J lost 7; bases outside the gene matches: 1. The CDR3 DNA reads TGTGCCAGCAGCTTAGGGGGACTAGCGGGAAATGAGCAGTTCTTC. Protein product: CASSLGGLAGNEQFF. The full variable domain, in which reference TRBV7-9 and TRBJ2-1 provide the parts outside the CDR3, is DTGVSQNPRHKITKRGQNVTFRCDPISEHNRLYWYRQTLGQGPEFLTYFQNEAQLEKSRLLSDRFSAERPKGSFSTLEIQRTEQGDSAMYLCASSLGGLAGNEQFFGPGTRLTVL.

The table lists this clonotype with many counts. The chain is built from TRBV4-3 and TRBJ1-1; D may be TRBD1 (6 bases). Trimming removed 1 base from V and 0 bases from J, with 12 bases in between. The CDR3 is 16 residues long. The germline V gene encodes CDR1 LGHNA and CDR2 YSLEER. The CDR3 DNA reads TGCGCCAGCAGCCAAGCACCGGGGGCCCTGAACACTGAAGCTTTCTTT. Protein product: CASSQAPGALNTEAFF.

The sample holds many counts of this clonotype. This chain connects TRBV20-1 to TRBJ2-1; 10 bases align to TRBD2. The CDR3 is 15 residues long. V was clipped by 5 bases and J by 7 bases; unmatched bases: 11. The germline V gene encodes CDR1 DFQATT and CDR2 SNEGSKA (reference sequence). The CDR3 reads CSAQPGLALRNEQFF. CDR3 nucleotide sequence: TGCAGTGCTCAACCGGGACTAGCGCTTCGGAATGAGCAGTTCTTC.

Comment on this clonotype: A much larger clone lies one base from this, so it may be a read error. The J gene is TRBJ2-7, the V gene TRBV2; D gene uncertain. This CDR3 spans 13 amino acids. Germline lookup yields CDR1 SNHLY and CDR2 FYNNEI. The CDR3 loop is CARSDPGSYEQYF. CDR3 nucleotides: TGTGCCAGAAGTGACCCGGGCTCCTACGAGCAGTACTTC.

This clonotype was observed many times. This rearrangement joins TRBV25-1 to TRBJ1-1, with 7 positions matching TRBD1. Germline CDR1 reads MGHDK; CDR2 reads SYGVNS. CDR3 length: 15 residues. The CDR3 sequence: CASRGALGVNTEAFF. In nucleotides, the CDR3 is TGTGCTTCCAGGGGGGCGCTGGGGGTGAACACTGAAGCTTTCTTT.

This clonotype occurred many times. The chain combines TRBV7-9 with TRBJ2-5; 11 bases align to TRBD2. V was pared by 5 bases and J by 2 bases, with 7 bases of the junction left unmatched. This CDR3 has 16 residues. The V gene's germline CDR1 is SEHNR and CDR2 FQNEAQ (reference sequence). The CDR3, as DNA: TGTGCCAGCAGCCCCTGGACTAGCGGGCAACAAGAGACCCAGTACTTC. As protein: CASSPWTSGQQETQYF.

Ten or more counts support this clonotype. This rearrangement joins TRBV11-2 to TRBJ1-6; D not certain. Germline values: CDR1 SGHAT, CDR2 FQNNGV. This CDR3 is 17 amino acids long. Between the trimmed V and J ends, which lost 4 bases and 0 bases, there was a span of 13 bases. DNA for the CDR3: TGTGCCAGCAGCTCCGGGATTTTCGGCTCCTATAATTCACCCCTCCACTTT. Amino acids: CASSSGIFGSYNSPLHF. The full variable domain, completed using reference TRBV11-2 and TRBJ1-6, is EAGVAQSPRYKIIEKRQSVAFWCNPISGHATLYWYQQILGQGPKLLIQFQNNGVVDDSQLPKDRFSAERLKGVDSTLKIQPAKLEDSAVYLCASSSGIFGSYNSPLHFGNGTRLTVT.

This clonotype has ten or more counts. This chain links TRBV28 with TRBJ1-6; D might be TRBD1 (5 bases). The CDR3 runs 15 residues. Germline CDR1 MDHEN, CDR2 SYDVKM. V lost 2 bases, J lost 1 base, and 6 bases lay in between. The CDR3 DNA is TGTGCCAGCAGTTTAAGACAGTCCTATAATTCACCCCTCCACTTT. Its translation is CASSLRQSYNSPLHF.

There are many counts of this clonotype. The chain is built from TRBV27 and TRBJ2-5; D is ambiguous. Germline V gene sequence: CDR1 MNHEY, CDR2 SMNVEV (reference sequence). The CDR3 extends over 11 amino acids. Deletions cut 4 bases from V and 5 bases from J, with 5 bases between. CDR3 sequence: CASSSDETQYF. CDR3 DNA sequence: TGTGCCAGCAGTTCGGACGAGACCCAGTACTTC.

A few counts support this clonotype. The gene calls are TRBV30 and TRBJ2-3; 7 bases fit TRBD1. Germline V gives CDR1 GTSNPN, CDR2 SVGIG (reference sequence). This CDR3 is built from 15 residues. The junction had 7 bases not matched to a gene; V was cut back by 3 bases and J by 1 base. The CDR3: CAWSAGTGGTDTQYF. CDR3 DNA: TGTGCCTGGAGCGCCGGCACAGGGGGCACAGATACGCAGTATTTT. Filled out from reference TRBV30 and TRBJ2-3, the complete variable domain reads SQTIHQWPATLVQPVGSPLSLECTVEGTSNPNLYWYRQAAGRGLQLLFYSVGIGQISSEVPQNLSASRPQDRQFILSSKKLLLSDSGFYLCAWSAGTGGTDTQYFGPGTRLTVL.